Following are 16 T cell receptor beta chains from one sample sequenced in a study of monozygotic twins with inflammatory bowel disease. TCRdb derives one entry per CDR3 protein from the 5' RACE reads, leaving out DNA. This sample's clone table lists about 300,000 distinct CDR3 sequences. The sequencing input was blood. The receptors derive from a human donor with ulcerative colitis or Crohn's disease, or a healthy co-twin of an affected twin (not recorded which).

This chain uses TRBV14 with TRBJ2-3; TCRdb names TRBD2, which stays unverified in the absence of DNA. Germline values: CDR1 SGHDN, CDR2 FVKESK. CDR3 length: 15 amino acids. The CDR3 sequence: CASSPRDYPTDTQYF.

The rearrangement links TRBV7-2 to TRBJ2-3; no DNA is available, so the TRBD1 call from TCRdb remains unchecked. The CDR3 covers 15 residues. Germline assignment: CDR1 SGHTA and CDR2 FQGNSA. The CDR3 loop is CASSLRSGAPDTQYF.

The gene calls are TRBV12-3 or TRBV12-4 and TRBJ1-1; TCRdb lists TRBD1, though no DNA is available to test this call. The CDR3 has 13 amino acids. This CDR3 reads CASSLDRVAEAFF.

This chain uses TRBV7-9 with TRBJ2-1; the D call from TCRdb, TRBD2, cannot be confirmed without DNA. The CDR3 runs to 16 residues. CDR1 SEHNR and CDR2 FQNEAQ come from the germline V gene (reference sequence). The chain's CDR3 is CASSHKTSGRYNEQFF. Full variable domain (remainder filled in from reference TRBV7-9 and TRBJ2-1): DTGVSQNPRHKITKRGQNVTFRCDPISEHNRLYWYRQTLGQGPEFLTYFQNEAQLEKSRLLSDRFSAERPKGSFSTLEIQRTEQGDSAMYLCASSHKTSGRYNEQFFGPGTRLTVL.

J is TRBJ1-4 and V is TRBV7-9; the TRBD1 assignment by TCRdb is unverifiable without DNA. CDR1 is SEHNR, CDR2 FQNEAQ, per germline (reference sequence). The CDR3 has 16 residues. The CDR3 region is CASSSGQTATNEKLFF.

The gene calls are TRBV5-1 and TRBJ2-3; the TCRdb call, TRBD2, lacks DNA for checking. CDR1 is SGHRS, CDR2 YFSETQ, per germline. The CDR3 has 16 residues. The CDR3 region is CASSLGLAGVTDTQYF.

The chain is built from TRBV4-1 and TRBJ2-7; the D gene TCRdb calls, TRBD1, cannot be checked with no DNA. This CDR3 has 16 amino acids. The germline CDR1 and CDR2 sequences are MGHRA and YSYEKL. CDR3 sequence reads: CASSPARVQWISEQYF.

V and J are TRBV6-1 and TRBJ2-1; the TCRdb call, TRBD2, lacks DNA for checking. Germline CDR1 MNHNS, CDR2 SASEGT. The CDR3 is 17 amino acids. The CDR3 sequence: CASSDIGRASHHNEQFF.

The chain links TRBV30 to TRBJ1-2; TCRdb's D call, TRBD1, is unchecked because there is no DNA. Germline CDR1 is GTSNPN and CDR2 is SVGIG (reference sequence). The length of the CDR3 is 13 residues. This CDR3 is CAVPTGVNYGYTF.

V gene TRBV20-1 combines with J gene TRBJ1-1. CDR1 is DFQATT and CDR2 is SNEGSKA in the germline V gene (reference sequence). CDR3 length: 14 amino acids. CDR3 loop: CSARGDRRITEAFF.

The chain couples TRBV18 to TRBJ1-2; TCRdb's D call, TRBD1, is unchecked because there is no DNA. CDR1 and CDR2 from the germline V gene are KGHSH and LQKENI. This CDR3 is 16 amino acids long. The chain's CDR3 is CASSPQKRQGSYGYTF.

The chain combines TRBV12-3 or TRBV12-4 with TRBJ2-7; the D gene TCRdb calls, TRBD1, cannot be checked with no DNA. The CDR3 covers 14 residues. Here the CDR3 reads CASSLPVPTYEQYF.

This chain connects TRBV7-3 to TRBJ2-3. Germline loops: CDR1 SGHTA, CDR2 FQGTGA. The CDR3 sequence is 12 residues long. The CDR3 region is CASNNDADTQYF.

The CDR3 sequence is CASSLERSGAGELFF. This chain joins TRBV7-2 and TRBJ2-2; TCRdb selects TRBD1, and the lack of DNA leaves this call unchecked. Germline-derived CDR1 and CDR2 are SGHTA and FQGNSA. This CDR3 has 15 residues.

The chain employs TRBV4-2 and TRBJ1-6. CDR1 and CDR2 (germline): LGHNA, YNFKEQ. CDR3 length: 16 amino acids. The CDR3 spells CASSQDVRDYNSPLHF.

The CDR3 is CASSLSSRSSTEAFF. The rearrangement uses TRBV7-9 and TRBJ1-1. The CDR3 runs to 15 residues. Germline CDR1 is SEHNR and CDR2 is FQNEAQ (reference sequence).